This T cell receptor beta chain was sequenced for a study of human CD8 memory T cell subsets. Points from the study as a whole: Going by Chao1 estimates, stem-like memory T cells seemed to be more diverse than precursor exhausted T cells.

Generation of TCR beta libraries used UMI-labeled 5' RACE. TCRdb reprocessed the 5' RACE reads and reports one entry per CDR3 protein, with no DNA. The sample table sets out 6,500 to 8,000 distinct CDR3 sequences. Magnetic separation of the negative type served to enrich total CD8+ T cells. Concerning this clonotype itself: Antigen unknown.

Germline V gene sequence: CDR1 KGHSH, CDR2 LQKENI. This CDR3 has 17 amino acids. This receptor was obtained from a human donor in good health. Material for sequencing was CD8+ T cells from PBMCs. The chain has TRBV18 and TRBJ2-5; the TRBD1 assignment by TCRdb is unverifiable without DNA. The CDR3 spells CASSRTGTPYIQETQYF.